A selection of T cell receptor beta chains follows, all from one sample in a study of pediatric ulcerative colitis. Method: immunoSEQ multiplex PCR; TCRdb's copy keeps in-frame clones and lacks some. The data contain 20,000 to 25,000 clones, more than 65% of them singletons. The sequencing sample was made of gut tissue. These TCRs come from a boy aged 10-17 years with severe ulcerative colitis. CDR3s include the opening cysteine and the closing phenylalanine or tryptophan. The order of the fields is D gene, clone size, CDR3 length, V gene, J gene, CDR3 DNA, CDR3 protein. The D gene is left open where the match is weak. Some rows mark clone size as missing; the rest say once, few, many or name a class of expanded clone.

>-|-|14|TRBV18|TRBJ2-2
TGTGCCAGCTCACCACTAGGGAACACCGGGGAGCTGTTTTTT
CASSPLGNTGELFF
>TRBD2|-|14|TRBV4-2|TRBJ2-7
TGTGCCAGCAGCCACGGACTAGGTTCCTACGAGCAGTACTTC
CASSHGLGSYEQYF
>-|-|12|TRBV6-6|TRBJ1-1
TGTGCCAGCAGCCTACATCCGACTGAAGCTTTCTTT
CASSLHPTEAFF
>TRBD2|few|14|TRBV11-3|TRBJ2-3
TGTGCCAGCAGCTTAGGGGACTACACAGATACGCAGTATTTT
CASSLGDYTDTQYF
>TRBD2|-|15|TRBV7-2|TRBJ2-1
TGTGCCAGCAGCTCGAGTAGCGGGAGAGTCAATGAGCAGTTCTTC
CASSSSSGRVNEQFF
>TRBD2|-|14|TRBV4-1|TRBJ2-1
TGCGCCAGCAGCCGGGGACTAGGTAACAATGAGCAGTTCTTC
CASSRGLGNNEQFF
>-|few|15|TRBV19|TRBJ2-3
TGTGCCAGTAGCCAGGGGGGAGGGTCCACAGATACGCAGTATTTT
CASSQGGGSTDTQYF
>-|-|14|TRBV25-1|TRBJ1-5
TGTGCCAGCAGTGACGCGGGGGGGTATCAGCCCCAGCATTTT
CASSDAGGYQPQHF
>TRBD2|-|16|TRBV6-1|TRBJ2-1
TGTGCCAGCAGTGAAGCACTAGCGGGAGTCTGGAATGAGCAGTTCTTC
CASSEALAGVWNEQFF
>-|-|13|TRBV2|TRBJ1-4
TGTGCCAGCTATCGAGGGGGGAGTGAAAAACTGTTTTTT
CASYRGGSEKLFF
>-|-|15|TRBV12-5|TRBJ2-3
TGTGCTAGTGGGATCACAGGAAACTGGCCAGATACGCAGTATTTT
CASGITGNWPDTQYF
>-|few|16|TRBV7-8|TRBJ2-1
TGTGCCAGCAGCCCCCTGACTCCCGGGGAACTTGTAGAGCAGTTCTTC
CASSPLTPGELVEQFF
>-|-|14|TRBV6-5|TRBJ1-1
TGTGCCAGCAGTCCTGTCTATCTGAACACTGAAGCTTTCTTT
CASSPVYLNTEAFF
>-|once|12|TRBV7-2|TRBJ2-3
TGTGCCAGCAGCCCTAGCACAGATACGCAGTATTTT
CASSPSTDTQYF
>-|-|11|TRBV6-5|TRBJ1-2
TGTGCCAGCACCTCTGGGGGGGGCTACACCTTC
CASTSGGGYTF
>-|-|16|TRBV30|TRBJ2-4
TGTGCCTGGAGTGATACATCAGGGACCCGAGAAAACATTCAGTACTTC
CAWSDTSGTRENIQYF